These 25 T cell receptor beta chains originate from one sample sequenced in a study of T cell responses to AZD1222 COVID-19 vaccine. Only in-frame clones appear in the TCRdb table, and some are missing; sequencing was by immunoSEQ multiplex PCR. The profile shows about 200,000 clones, 93% of them singletons. The source was peripheral blood, collected 28 days after the second AZD1222 dose. The source of these receptors is an adult who received the AZD1222 COVID-19 vaccine.

The chain combines TRBV6-5 with TRBJ2-3; 9 bases are a match to TRBD2. CDR3 size: 14 residues. In germline, CDR1 is MNHEY, CDR2 SVGAGI. With 6 bases clipped from V and 6 bases from J, the junction kept 7 bases outside the gene matches. CDR3: CASRGLAGPDTQYF. CDR3 DNA: TGTGCCAGCAGGGGACTAGCAGGGCCGGATACGCAGTATTTT.

V usage is TRBV7-6 and J usage is TRBJ1-3; 7 bases align to TRBD1. The CDR3 contains 16 residues. The trim removed 5 bases at V and 4 bases at J, leaving 11 bases unmatched. Germline values: CDR1 SGHVS, CDR2 FNYEAQ. The CDR3 sequence is CASSTSRGQKGNTIYF. CDR3 nucleotides: TGTGCCAGCAGCACCTCCAGGGGACAGAAAGGAAACACCATATATTTT. The whole variable domain, remainder taken from reference TRBV7-6 and TRBJ1-3, is GAGVSQSPRYKVTKRGQDVALRCDPISGHVSLYWYRQALGQGPEFLTYFNYEAQQDKSGLPNDRFSAERPEGSISTLTIQRTEQRDSAMYRCASSTSRGQKGNTIYFGEGSWLTVV.

J is TRBJ1-2 and V is TRBV12-3 or TRBV12-4; D perhaps matches TRBD1 (5 bases). The CDR3 runs 12 residues. The V and J ends lost 5 bases and 7 bases respectively, with 11 bases between them. The DNA for the CDR3 is TGTGCCAGCAGTACTCCTGGGGGTGGCTACACCTTC. It specifies CASSTPGGGYTF.

The J gene is TRBJ1-1, the V gene TRBV29-1; maybe TRBD1 (5 bases). The CDR3 covers 14 residues. The germline V gene has CDR1 SQVTM and CDR2 ANQGSEA. The V gene lost 3 bases and the J gene lost 3 bases, with 14 bases spanning the gap. CDR3 sequence reads: CSVDRMLTDTEAFF. The DNA of the CDR3 is TGCAGCGTTGATAGAATGTTGACAGACACTGAAGCTTTCTTT.

The J gene is TRBJ2-5, the V gene TRBV3-1 (or the pseudogene TRBV3-2); D gene unclear. This CDR3 spans 12 amino acids. The V gene lost 4 bases and the J gene lost 5 bases, with 8 bases spanning the gap. CDR1 is LGHDT and CDR2 is YNNKEL in the germline V gene (reference sequence). The CDR3 reads CASSRSLETQYF. CDR3 sequence (DNA): TGTGCCAGCAGCCGATCTTTGGAGACCCAGTACTTC.

The gene calls are TRBV20-1 and TRBJ1-1; D not resolved. The germline V and J ends were trimmed by 3 bases and 9 bases, with 26 bases remaining between them. The CDR3 has 16 residues. Germline loops: CDR1 DFQATT, CDR2 SNEGSKA (reference sequence). CDR3 sequence reads: CSASDHRPGRMAQAFF. CDR3 nucleotides: TGCAGTGCTAGTGATCATCGACCCGGGAGGATGGCTCAAGCTTTCTTT.

The chain couples TRBV7-9 to TRBJ2-7; D is ambiguous. V was pared by 4 bases and J by 6 bases, with 7 bases between. CDR3 size: 11 residues. Germline V gives CDR1 SEHNR, CDR2 FQNEAQ (reference sequence). The CDR3 coding sequence is TGTGCCAGCAGCTCCAGTCGCGAGCAGTACTTC. Amino acids: CASSSSREQYF.

This clone was detected only once. The chain combines TRBV7-8 with TRBJ1-2; D possibly corresponds to TRBD1 (6 bases). CDR3 size: 15 residues. Germline assignment: CDR1 SGHVS and CDR2 FQNEAQ. The V gene lost 4 bases and the J gene lost 3 bases, with 15 bases spanning the gap. The CDR3, as DNA: TGTGCCAGCAGCTCTCCGGGGGGGCGGGACTATGGCTACACCTTC. It translates to CASSSPGGRDYGYTF.

J is TRBJ2-1 and V is TRBV7-9, with 8 bases identical to TRBD1. Trimming at V came to 5 bases and at J to 0 bases, leaving 9 bases not matched to a gene. CDR1 and CDR2 (germline): SEHNR, FQNEAQ (reference sequence). The CDR3 is made up of 17 amino acids. DNA of the CDR3: TGTGCCAGCAGCCGTAGAACAGGGGGGAGCTCCTACAATGAGCAGTTCTTC. Residues: CASSRRTGGSSYNEQFF.

Here the CDR3 reads CASSQPTGVANEKLFF. The CDR3 DNA is TGTGCCAGCAGCCAACCCACAGGGGTAGCTAATGAAAAACTGTTTTTT. The rearrangement joins TRBV3-1 (or the pseudogene TRBV3-2) to TRBJ1-4, with 7 nucleotides matching TRBD1. V gave up 2 bases and J gave up 3 bases; unmatched junction bases: 6. CDR3 length: 16 residues. Germline CDR1 is LGHDT and CDR2 is YNNKEL (reference sequence).

This clone was seen only once. Other DNA sequences in this sample translate to the same CDR3. This rearrangement joins TRBV5-4 to TRBJ2-7; D is undetermined. Germline assignment: CDR1 SGHNT and CDR2 YYREEE (reference sequence). This CDR3 is built from 12 residues. V dropped 0 bases and J dropped 3 bases, with 4 bases sitting between them. CDR3 sequence (DNA): TGTGCCAGCAGCTTGGACAACTACGAGCAGTACTTC. This gives the protein CASSLDNYEQYF.

V and J are TRBV4-1 and TRBJ2-5, with D unresolved. Trimming removed 4 bases at V and 1 base at J, with 13 bases between. The CDR3 is 15 residues long. Per the germline V gene, CDR1 is MGHRA and CDR2 is YSYEKL. The DNA for the CDR3 is TGCGCCAGCAGCCCGGCAGCCCGATCCCAAGAGACCCAGTACTTC. Amino acids: CASSPAARSQETQYF.

The chain carries TRBV7-9 and TRBJ1-1; 7 bases fit TRBD1. The V segment lost 5 bases and the J segment 1 base; nucleotides outside the gene matches: 4. Germline V CDR1 and CDR2: SEHNR, FQNEAQ (reference sequence). CDR3 length: 14 amino acids. CDR3 amino acids: CASSQGGPNTEAFF. The DNA for the CDR3 is TGTGCCAGCAGCCAAGGGGGCCCGAACACTGAAGCTTTCTTT.

The chain joins TRBV2 to TRBJ1-1; D gene ambiguous. V lost 4 bases to trimming and J lost 4 bases, with 4 bases between them. Germline V gives CDR1 SNHLY, CDR2 FYNNEI. The CDR3 is 11 amino acids. CDR3 nucleotides: TGTGCCAGCAGTGGCTTCACTGAAGCTTTCTTT. This gives the protein CASSGFTEAFF. Supplemented by reference TRBV2 and TRBJ1-1, the full variable domain reads EPEVTQTPSHQVTQMGQEVILRCVPISNHLYFYWYRQILGQKVEFLVSFYNNEISEKSEIFDDQFSVERPDGSNFTLKIRSTKLEDSAMYFCASSGFTEAFFGQGTRLTVV.

This chain connects TRBV7-3 to TRBJ1-1; D call uncertain. V lost 2 bases and J 1 base, leaving 5 bases between the germline ends. The germline CDR1 and CDR2 sequences are SGHTA and FQGTGA. The CDR3 runs to 13 residues. The CDR3 nucleotides read TGTGCCAGCAGCTTAGTACGGAACACTGAAGCTTTCTTT. Its protein is CASSLVRNTEAFF. Drawing the rest from reference TRBV7-3 and TRBJ1-1, the complete variable domain is GAGVSQTPSNKVTEKGKYVELRCDPISGHTALYWYRQSLGQGPEFLIYFQGTGAADDSGLPNDRFFAVRPEGSVSTLKIQRTERGDSAVYLCASSLVRNTEAFFGQGTRLTVV.

The chain joins TRBV5-1 to TRBJ2-1; 14 nucleotides match TRBD2. The V gene end was trimmed by 7 bases and the J gene end by 8 bases; junction bases not matched to a gene: 8. Germline V gene data show CDR1 as SGHRS and CDR2 as YFSETQ. CDR3 length equals 15 residues. The CDR3 sequence: CASSGLAGGPDEQFF. Written as DNA, the CDR3 is TGCGCCAGCTCCGGACTAGCGGGGGGTCCGGATGAGCAGTTCTTC.

The V and J genes are TRBV18 and TRBJ2-3; unclear D gene. V was trimmed by 0 bases and J by 6 bases, leaving 10 bases between them. Germline lookup yields CDR1 KGHSH and CDR2 LQKENI. The CDR3 totals 14 residues. The chain's CDR3 is CASSPPVLRDTQYF. The CDR3 bases are TGTGCCAGCTCACCACCTGTACTCAGGGATACGCAGTATTTT.

The chain has TRBV6-4 and TRBJ2-3; TRBD2 matches at 7 bases. The germline CDR1 and CDR2 sequences are MRHNA and SNTAGT. CDR3 length: 15 amino acids. Trimming removed 3 bases from V and 0 bases from J; junction bases left unmatched: 3. CDR3 sequence: CASSELAGSTDTQYF. For the CDR3, the DNA is TGTGCCAGCAGTGAATTAGCGGGTAGCACAGATACGCAGTATTTT.

This clone appeared a single time. The J gene is TRBJ1-1, the V gene TRBV5-5; D is ambiguous. V was pared by 1 base and J by 7 bases, with 11 bases between. This CDR3 spans 13 amino acids. From germline, CDR1 is SGHKS and CDR2 YYEKEE (reference sequence). CDR3 DNA: TGTGCCAGCAGCTTGAGGGCTAAAATTGAAGCTTTCTTT. The encoded protein is CASSLRAKIEAFF.

This sequence joins TRBV5-1 and TRBJ1-6; D may be TRBD1 (5 bases). Germline lookup yields CDR1 SGHRS and CDR2 YFSETQ. Trimming left V 4 bases short and J 0 bases short, with 20 bases between. The CDR3 spans 19 residues. DNA for the CDR3: TGCGCCAGCAGCCGGCCGAACACAGGTGCCATCTCCTATAATTCACCCCTCCACTTT. Amino acid sequence: CASSRPNTGAISYNSPLHF.

CDR3 loop: CASSQTKHPQHF. The CDR3 DNA sequence: TGTGCCAGCAGTCAGACCAAGCATCCCCAGCATTTT. The V call is TRBV6-5, the J call TRBJ1-5; D unclear. The CDR3 covers 12 residues. Trimming shortened V by 5 bases and J by 10 bases, and 12 bases separated the two germline ends. Germline V gene lookup returns CDR1 MNHEY and CDR2 SVGAGI.

CDR3 protein: CASSRGTGNQPQHF. CDR3 DNA sequence: TGTGCCAGCAGCCGCGGGACTGGCAATCAGCCCCAGCATTTT. The genes are TRBV4-2 and TRBJ1-5; the D gene is possibly TRBD1 (5 bases). The ends were cut back, 4 bases at V and 2 bases at J, with 9 bases in the middle. The CDR3 is 14 amino acids. CDR1 and CDR2 (germline): LGHNA, YNFKEQ.

The V gene is TRBV5-1, the J gene TRBJ1-2; a weak D match, TRBD1 (5 bases). This CDR3 region has 14 residues. With 4 bases removed from V and 8 bases from J, the gap between germline ends came to 18 bases. From germline, CDR1 is SGHRS and CDR2 YFSETQ. The CDR3 DNA reads as TGCGCCAGCAGCCCCGATGGAGGGGCGGGAGGCTACACCTTC. Amino acid sequence: CASSPDGGAGGYTF.

This sequence joins TRBV18 and TRBJ1-1; maybe TRBD1 (5 bases). The CDR3 runs to 15 residues. Trimming stripped 2 bases from V and 3 bases from J, with 13 bases between. Per germline, CDR1 KGHSH and CDR2 LQKENI. CDR3 sequence: CASSPVGGRDTEAFF. The CDR3 DNA reads as TGTGCCAGCTCACCAGTGGGGGGGAGGGACACTGAAGCTTTCTTT.

The chain has TRBV4-2 and TRBJ1-1; no clear D gene. Trimming pared 1 base from V and 7 bases from J, leaving 16 bases between. The CDR3 covers 15 residues. Germline values: CDR1 LGHNA, CDR2 YNFKEQ. The CDR3 coding sequence is TGTGCCAGCAGCCAAGTCTCCGCAGCATCTCTTGAAGCTTTCTTT. Translated, it gives CASSQVSAASLEAFF.